Each of the 31 T cell receptor beta chains below was sequenced from the same sample in a study of T cell responses to AZD1222 COVID-19 vaccine listed by TCRdb under 2021. The label giving this sample's time point can be read as: baseline before first vaccination. To prepare the library, the immunoSEQ multiplex PCR assay was applied. TCRdb took this table from immuneACCESS and kept in-frame rearrangements with V and J called. Such tables lack part of the clones; where checked against another copy, unresolved V genes explain under half of the gap, and the rest is unexplained. The sample includes some 130,000 clones, with 90% to 95% observed a single time. Around 3.3% of the sample belongs to the ten largest clones. The material was peripheral blood, obtained on day 0 of AZD1222 vaccination. The receptors derive from an adult in good health.

This rearrangement joins TRBV30 to TRBJ1-6; D remains ambiguous. The length of the CDR3 is 13 residues. Germline loops: CDR1 GTSNPN, CDR2 SVGIG (reference sequence). The V and J ends lost 2 bases and 8 bases respectively, with 10 bases between them. The CDR3 coding sequence is TGTGCCTGGAGTACCGGGAGCGATTCACCCCTCCACTTT. Translating gives CAWSTGSDSPLHF.

The chain uses TRBV10-3 and TRBJ1-1; D remains ambiguous. This CDR3 spans 14 amino acids. Germline V gives CDR1 ENHRY, CDR2 SYGVKD. Between the trimmed V and J ends, which lost 2 bases and 1 base, there was a span of 8 bases. CDR3 DNA sequence: TGTGCCATCAGTGAGAGGGAAGGGAACACTGAAGCTTTCTTT. It encodes CAISEREGNTEAFF.

J is TRBJ2-7 and V is TRBV4-1, with TRBD1 matching 8 bases. With V trimmed by 3 bases and J by 3 bases, 4 bases remained unmatched. Germline CDR1 is MGHRA and CDR2 is YSYEKL. The CDR3 runs to 14 residues. CDR3 protein: CASSQRTGSYEQYF. Written as DNA, the CDR3 is TGCGCCAGCAGCCAGAGGACAGGGAGCTACGAGCAGTACTTC.

The genes are TRBV29-1 and TRBJ1-1; 7 bases fit TRBD1. The CDR3 sequence is 13 residues long. Trimming took 7 bases from V and 4 from J; bases not matched to a gene: 9. Germline V gene sequence: CDR1 SQVTM, CDR2 ANQGSEA. For the CDR3, the DNA is TGCAGCGGGCACCGGGACAGAGTCACTGAAGCTTTCTTT. Protein sequence: CSGHRDRVTEAFF.

V is TRBV2 and J is TRBJ2-3; 8 positions agree with TRBD2. This CDR3 spans 15 amino acids. Germline CDR1 reads SNHLY; CDR2 reads FYNNEI. Losses at the gene ends were 5 bases for V and 3 bases for J; bases not matched to a gene: 7. The chain's CDR3 is CASSRLASRTDTQYF. The CDR3 nucleotides are TGTGCCAGCAGTAGACTAGCGAGTCGAACAGATACGCAGTATTTT.

The chain combines TRBV6-6 with TRBJ1-1; 9 bases map to TRBD1. From germline, CDR1 is MNHNY and CDR2 SVGAGI (reference sequence). CDR3 length: 16 residues. J gave up 4 bases and V 2 bases, and 8 bases lay outside the gene matches. The CDR3 bases are TGTGCCAGCAGTTACCGGGGGACAGGGTTGGGCACTGAAGCTTTCTTT. It specifies CASSYRGTGLGTEAFF.

This clone came up a few times. The V gene is TRBV27, the J gene TRBJ2-7; TRBD2 aligns across 12 bases. The CDR3 totals 15 residues. The J segment lost 2 bases and the V segment lost 3 bases, leaving 2 bases of the junction unmatched. Germline assignment: CDR1 MNHEY and CDR2 SMNVEV (reference sequence). CDR3 sequence (DNA): TGTGCCAGCAGTTTCTCTAGCGGGAGGGCCTACGAGCAGTACTTC. Translated: CASSFSSGRAYEQYF.

The chain recombines TRBV5-1 with TRBJ2-7, with 7 bases that match TRBD1. Germline V CDR1 and CDR2: SGHRS, YFSETQ. The CDR3 length is 14 residues. V shed 5 bases, J shed 7 bases, and the junction held 12 bases outside the gene matches. The CDR3 nucleotides read TGCGCCAGCAGTCGGATTACAGGGGTCCCGGAGCAGTACTTC. Its protein is CASSRITGVPEQYF.

The chain uses TRBV18 and TRBJ1-1; the D is unclear. Germline CDR1 is KGHSH and CDR2 is LQKENI. The CDR3 length is 14 residues. V was cut by 3 bases and J by 7 bases, with 15 bases left in between. The CDR3 DNA reads TGTGCCAGCTCACCTAGCCACGGGGAGGGTGAAGCTTTCTTT. Translated, it gives CASSPSHGEGEAFF.

V is TRBV27 and J is TRBJ2-7; 9 bases are shared with TRBD2. Trimming took 1 base from V and 0 from J; bases not matched to a gene: 1. The CDR3 length is 15 residues. Germline values: CDR1 MNHEY, CDR2 SMNVEV (reference sequence). The CDR3 protein is CASSLFSGSSYEQYF. CDR3 in DNA: TGTGCCAGCAGTTTATTTAGCGGGAGCTCCTACGAGCAGTACTTC.

This clone was detected once. The chain uses TRBV3-1 (or the pseudogene TRBV3-2) and TRBJ1-2; a weak D match, TRBD1 (6 bases). From germline, CDR1 is LGHDT and CDR2 YNNKEL (reference sequence). With 1 base removed from V and 7 bases from J, the gap between germline ends came to 10 bases. The CDR3 is 13 amino acids. The CDR3 spells CASSQGGAGGYTF. Written as DNA, the CDR3 is TGTGCCAGCAGCCAAGGGGGGGCCGGTGGCTACACCTTC.

V gene TRBV27 combines with J gene TRBJ2-2, with D possibly TRBD1 on 7 matching bases. CDR1 is MNHEY, CDR2 SMNVEV, per germline (reference sequence). The CDR3 covers 14 residues. Trimming removed 5 bases from V and 5 bases from J, with 12 bases in between. CDR3: CASSAGQTTGELFF. Here the CDR3 DNA reads TGTGCCAGCAGTGCGGGACAGACTACCGGGGAGCTGTTTTTT.

V is TRBV28 and J is TRBJ1-2; 9 bases are a match to TRBD1. V dropped 4 bases and J dropped 6; count of bases not matched to a gene: 9. Germline assignment: CDR1 MDHEN and CDR2 SYDVKM. There are 15 residues in the CDR3. CDR3 DNA sequence: TGTGCCAGCAGTTACCACAGGGGGCTCGTCGATGGCTACACCTTC. It encodes CASSYHRGLVDGYTF.

V and J are TRBV29-1 and TRBJ2-2; 7 nucleotides match TRBD2. The CDR3 covers 12 residues. The germline CDR1 and CDR2 sequences are SQVTM and ANQGSEA. The CDR3 DNA reads as TGCGGGAGGGTAGAGAACACCGGGGAGCTGTTTTTT. As protein: CGRVENTGELFF.

This clone came up once. V usage is TRBV18 and J usage is TRBJ2-3; 8 positions match TRBD1. The length of the CDR3 is 15 residues. Germline V CDR1 and CDR2: KGHSH, LQKENI. V was pared by 2 bases and J by 5 bases, with 6 bases of the junction left unmatched. CDR3 protein: CASSPGQGLIDTQYF. In DNA, the CDR3 is TGTGCCAGCTCACCAGGACAGGGTTTGATAGATACGCAGTATTTT.

This chain joins TRBV3-1 (or the pseudogene TRBV3-2) and TRBJ1-2, with 10 bases matching TRBD1. The germline V gene encodes CDR1 LGHDT and CDR2 YNNKEL (reference sequence). Trimming cost V 1 base and J 4 bases; bases outside gene matches: 3. This CDR3 is built from 15 residues. The CDR3 loop reads CASSQGRTGGYGYTF. The CDR3 DNA is TGTGCCAGCAGCCAAGGGCGGACAGGGGGCTATGGCTACACCTTC.

This clone was observed once. The chain recombines TRBV11-1 with TRBJ2-3; no firm D call. CDR3 length equals 13 residues. The germline V and J ends were trimmed by 2 bases and 5 bases, with 8 bases remaining between them. The germline V gene has CDR1 SGHAT and CDR2 FQDESV (reference sequence). In nucleotides, the CDR3 is TGTGCCAGCAGCTTATGGTCCCAAGATACGCAGTATTTT. This translates into CASSLWSQDTQYF.

The V and J genes are TRBV3-1 (or the pseudogene TRBV3-2) and TRBJ2-2; D is undetermined. CDR3 length equals 14 residues. The V and J ends lost 1 base and 5 bases respectively, with 8 bases between them. Germline V CDR1 and CDR2: LGHDT, YNNKEL (reference sequence). CDR3: CASSQGTLTGELFF. CDR3 sequence (DNA): TGTGCCAGCAGCCAAGGGACCCTGACCGGGGAGCTGTTTTTT.

The chain joins TRBV12-3 or TRBV12-4 to TRBJ1-1, with D uncertain. Trimming removed 7 bases at V and 8 bases at J, with 11 bases between. The CDR3 is 11 residues long. DNA of the CDR3: TGTGCCAGCACCCCAGGACGAGAAGCTTTCTTT. This translates into CASTPGREAFF.

The rearrangement links TRBV12-1 to TRBJ1-3. TRBV12-1 is annotated as a pseudogene. The CDR3 is 18 amino acids. CDR3 bases: TGTGCCAGCAGCTTTGTTGTGTCAGCTGTCCGCTCTGGAAACACCATATATTTT. Protein sequence: CASSFVVSAVRSGNTIYF.

The chain employs TRBV6-2 or TRBV6-3 and TRBJ2-1, with no clear D. CDR1 MNHEY and CDR2 SVGEGT come from the germline V gene. This CDR3 is 13 amino acids long. The V and J ends lost 5 bases and 3 bases respectively, with 8 bases between them. CDR3 coding DNA: TGTGCCAGCAGTATAGGGCTCTACAATGAGCAGTTCTTC. It yields the protein CASSIGLYNEQFF.

This clone showed up just a few times. The rearrangement uses TRBV9 and TRBJ1-2; unclear D gene. The CDR3 totals 13 residues. V lost 4 bases and J lost 3, with 10 bases in between. Germline V gene lookup returns CDR1 SGDLS and CDR2 YYNGEE. CDR3 sequence: CASSTRDYYGYTF. In nucleotides, the CDR3 is TGTGCCAGCAGCACCCGGGATTACTATGGCTACACCTTC.

The CDR3 DNA sequence: TGTGCCAGCAGTTACGGCCAGGAGTACAATGAGCAGTTCTTC. It is translated as CASSYGQEYNEQFF. This chain links TRBV6-2 or TRBV6-3 with TRBJ2-1, with D unresolved. The CDR3 runs to 14 residues. Trimming removed 2 bases at V and 4 bases at J, with 9 bases between. From germline, CDR1 is MNHEY and CDR2 SVGEGT.

The rearrangement links TRBV5-1 to TRBJ1-2; D unresolved. Germline V gives CDR1 SGHRS, CDR2 YFSETQ. This CDR3 comprises 13 residues. V gave up 0 bases and J gave up 4 bases, with 7 bases separating them. The chain's CDR3 is CASSLDSAYGYTF. CDR3 coding DNA: TGCGCCAGCAGCTTGGACAGCGCCTATGGCTACACCTTC.

V usage is TRBV28 and J usage is TRBJ1-3, with TRBD1 as a possible D gene (5 bases). V was pared by 7 bases and J by 4 bases, with 17 bases between. Germline CDR1 reads MDHEN; CDR2 reads SYDVKM. CDR3 length equals 15 residues. CDR3 in amino acids: CASTPGRRRGNTIYF. In nucleotides, the CDR3 is TGTGCCAGCACTCCGGGACGGCGACGAGGAAACACCATATATTTT.

CDR3 coding DNA: TGTGCCAGCAGCTTAGGAGCGGCGGCCCAGTACTTC. Encoded protein: CASSLGAAAQYF. The chain has TRBV7-6 and TRBJ2-5, with TRBD2 as a possible D gene (5 bases). From germline, CDR1 is SGHVS and CDR2 FNYEAQ. The length of the CDR3 is 12 residues. V lost 1 base and J lost 9, with 9 bases in between.

This chain connects TRBV4-1 to TRBJ1-2, with a possible D match to TRBD1 (6 bases). V lost 1 base, J lost 4 bases, and 16 bases lay in between. CDR1 and CDR2 from the germline V gene are MGHRA and YSYEKL. The length of the CDR3 is 16 residues. The CDR3 protein is CASSQVMGAAGYGYTF. The CDR3 nucleotides are TGCGCCAGCAGCCAAGTTATGGGGGCTGCCGGCTATGGCTACACCTTC.

The rearrangement joins TRBV19 to TRBJ2-7, with 8 bases matching TRBD2. Germline CDR1 reads LNHDA; CDR2 reads SQIVND (reference sequence). With 0 bases clipped from V and 5 bases from J, the junction kept 6 bases outside the gene matches. This CDR3 has 15 amino acids. The CDR3 DNA reads as TGTGCCAGTAGTATAGAAAGCGGGAGAATCCACGAGCAGTACTTC. It codes for CASSIESGRIHEQYF.

The chain is built from TRBV28 and TRBJ2-4, with D possibly being TRBD1 (6 bases). Germline assignment: CDR1 MDHEN and CDR2 SYDVKM. Trimming stripped 2 bases from V and 9 bases from J, with 14 bases between. The CDR3 runs to 14 residues. The CDR3 region has the DNA TGTGCCAGCAGTTTACCTGACAGGTTGGGCATTCAGTACTTC. Protein product: CASSLPDRLGIQYF.

This chain joins TRBV13 and TRBJ1-1; the D gene is possibly TRBD1 (6 bases). The length of the CDR3 is 12 residues. V lost 7 bases, J lost 4 bases, and 10 bases lay in between. Germline V gene data show CDR1 as PRHDT and CDR2 as FYEKMQ (reference sequence). The CDR3: CASTKQGTEAFF. The CDR3 DNA reads TGTGCCAGCACCAAACAGGGCACTGAAGCTTTCTTT.

The rearrangement uses TRBV2 and TRBJ2-7; 11 nucleotides align to TRBD1. In germline, CDR1 is SNHLY, CDR2 FYNNEI. The CDR3 runs to 14 residues. J gave up 5 bases and V 6 bases, and 6 bases lay outside the gene matches. DNA for the CDR3: TGTGCCAGCAGACCGGACAGGGGGCTAGACGAGCAGTACTTC. Protein: CASRPDRGLDEQYF.